This TCR beta chain was retrieved from a study of cytomegalovirus exposure and HLA in healthy donors. Use of 60 Vbeta and 13 Jbeta primers characterized the PCR. The table came from immunoSEQ multiplex PCR; TCRdb's copy has only in-frame clones and leaves some out. The sample carries some 100,000 clones, about 88% recorded once. V was pared by 3 bases and J by 5 bases, with 5 bases of the junction left unmatched. CDR1 ENHRY and CDR2 SYGVKD come from the germline V gene. There are 14 residues in the CDR3. Concerning this clone: As yet, its antigen is unknown.

Points from the study as a whole: An analysis that came later showed most CMV-associated TCR beta chains appearing HLA-restricted. The authors enumerated over 150 TCR beta chains as linked to cytomegalovirus. TCR beta chain V- and J-gene trimming was linked, in a later analysis, to a missense variant in DCLRE1C. Most TCR sequences were uncommon, yet certain public TCRs appeared in many donors.

The sample consisted of PBMCs. The clonotype comes from a young man in good health and CMV-seronegative. The V and J genes are TRBV10-3 and TRBJ1-1; 8 bases are shared with TRBD1. CDR3: CAISERDRRTEAFF. The CDR3 DNA reads TGTGCCATCAGTGAACGGGACAGGAGAACTGAAGCTTTCTTT.